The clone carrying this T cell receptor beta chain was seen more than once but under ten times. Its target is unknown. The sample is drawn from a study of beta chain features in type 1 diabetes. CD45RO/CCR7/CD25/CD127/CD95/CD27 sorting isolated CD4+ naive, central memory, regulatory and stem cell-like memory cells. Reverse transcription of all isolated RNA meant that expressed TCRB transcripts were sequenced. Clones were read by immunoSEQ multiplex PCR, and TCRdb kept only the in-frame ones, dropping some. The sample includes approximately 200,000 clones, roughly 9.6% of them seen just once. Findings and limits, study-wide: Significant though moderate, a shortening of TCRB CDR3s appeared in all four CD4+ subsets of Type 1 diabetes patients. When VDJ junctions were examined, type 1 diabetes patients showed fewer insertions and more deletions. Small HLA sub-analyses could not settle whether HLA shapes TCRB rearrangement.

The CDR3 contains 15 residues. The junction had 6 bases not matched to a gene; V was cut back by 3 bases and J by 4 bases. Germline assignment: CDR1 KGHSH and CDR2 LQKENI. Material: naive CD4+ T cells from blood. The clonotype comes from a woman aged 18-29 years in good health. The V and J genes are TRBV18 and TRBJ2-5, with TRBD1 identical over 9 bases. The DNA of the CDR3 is TGTGCCAGCTCACCTCCGGGACAGGGAAGAGAGACCCAGTACTTC. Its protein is CASSPPGQGRETQYF. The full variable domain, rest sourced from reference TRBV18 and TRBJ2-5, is NAGVMQNPRHLVRRRGQEARLRCSPMKGHSHVYWYRQLPEEGLKFMVYLQKENIIDESGMPKERFSAEFPKEGPSILRIQQVVRGDSAAYFCASSPPGQGRETQYFGPGTRLLVL.